A single TCR beta chain is shown here with its context. Its antigen is undetermined. The donors, healthy adults who were HIV-negative, had experienced no recent acute infections or vaccinations. These data come from a study of shared clonotypes between healthy human individuals. Findings of the study overall: Estimated richness was generally greater in naive than memory subsets. Sorted-subset sequencing was shown by rarefaction to be incomplete despite large depth.

CDR3 length equals 15 residues. Per the germline V gene, CDR1 is SGHDT and CDR2 is YYEEEE. J was trimmed by 4 bases and V by 4 bases; bases with no gene match: 5. The material for each subset, its genomic DNA, was split evenly across several immunoSEQ plates. Assay used: immunoSEQ multiplex PCR; TCRdb lists only in-frame clones, some missing. The table lists 2 million or so clones, around 95% of them singletons. Sequenced: naive CD4+ T cells sorted from blood. Noted subset: CD45RA+ positively selected. This chain links TRBV5-6 with TRBJ1-4, with 9 nucleotides matching TRBD1. This clonotype originated in a young man in good health. As DNA, the CDR3 is TGTGCCAGCAGCCAGGGACAGGGTTATAATGAAAAACTGTTTTTT. This sequence encodes CASSQGQGYNEKLFF. The variable domain in full, completed from reference TRBV5-6 and TRBJ1-4, reads DAGVTQSPTHLIKTRGQQVTLRCSPKSGHDTVSWYQQALGQGPQFIFQYYEEEERQRGNFPDRFSGHQFPNYSSELNVNALLLGDSALYLCASSQGQGYNEKLFFGSGTQLSVL.